This entry concerns a single T cell receptor beta chain. This clonotype was detected only a few times. Its antigen is unknown. No per-base quality is available; no much larger clone lies one base away. The data belong to a study of T cells after yellow fever vaccination (dated by TCRdb to about 2019). With regard to the full study: Libraries from fractions with low cell numbers were prepared with the SMART-Seq v4 Ultra Low Input RNA kit. The cohort comprised two healthy male donors, one aged 18 to 30 and one aged 30 to 39 years. Blood samples were taken at several timepoints before and after primary and secondary immunization, and bulk PBMC replicates and cell subsets were isolated. Bulk TCR alpha and beta repertoires were sequenced longitudinally to track T-cell clones before and after primary and booster YFV17D yellow fever vaccination.

The CDR3 goes from the cysteine to the phenylalanine over 15 residues. The DNA shown is the 45-base CDR3, in frame from base 1. Taken from the germline V gene, the CDR1 and CDR2 loops are MNHNS and SASEGT. V loses 8 bases at its end and J loses 5 bases; junction bases beyond the gene matches: 11. Points the paper makes about the study in general: The secondary T-cell response was weaker than the primary response but faster, peaking on day 5 instead of day 15. Because the study included only two donors, the extent to which the findings can be generalized is limited. Because abundant contaminating clonotypes from the bulk population could be contained in FACS-sorted repertoires, computational filtering was required. After the booster, most of the clones that had expanded following primary vaccination were detected again (approximately 96% of CD4 and roughly 88% of CD8), which suggests that memory was broadly maintained. A small fraction of clonotypes appeared in both the CD4 and CD8 compartments, likely as a result of convergent recombination.

TCR cDNA was made using 5'RACE template switching, a step that added a universal primer site and unique molecular identifiers. Priming of cDNA synthesis was performed from both the TCR alpha and TCR beta constant segments. Library amplification involved two PCR steps, and the second step added sample barcodes and sequencing adapters. Libraries were sequenced on Illumina HiSeq 2500 (2x100 bp) or NovaSeq (2x150 bp). In the authors' own workflow: MIGEC handled demultiplexing of reads and collapsing into UMI consensus sequences, while MiXCR performed V(D)J alignment. Clonotypes responding to the vaccine were identified with edgeR on replicate PBMC samples, with the criteria of FDR below 0.01 and a log2 fold change above 5 up to day 15. Each bulk clonotype was labeled CD4 or CD8 based on which sequenced repertoire, CD4 or CD8, contained the clonotype at higher abundance. The public reads were quality trimmed at Q25 with fastp and then assembled into clones with MiXCR by TCRdb, keeping productive beta chains. For every CDR3 protein sequence, its rows merge into one entry that carries the most common genes and DNA. The V and J calls were not made by the authors but by TCRdb's processing. In all, the sample holds 500,000 to 650,000 distinct CDR3 sequences, and over 9% of those were seen once. Under 15% of the sample is in the top ten clones.

This specimen's treatment or condition label, per the study, means: live attenuated yellow fever vaccine strain. At each blood-draw timepoint, two biological replicates of bulk PBMCs were obtained. A standard Ficoll-Paque protocol was used to isolate PBMCs from peripheral blood. TriZol was used to extract RNA from bulk PBMCs, from CD4 and CD8 fractions, and from dextramer-positive and dextramer-negative fractions. Recombination joined TRBV6-1 with TRBJ2-7; TRBD2 fits 11 bases in the junction. The sequencing used PBMCs, collected on the day of the yellow fever booster vaccination. The TCR sequence derives from a young man who received the YFV17D yellow fever vaccine. CDR3 loop: CASRLVAGGVHEQYF. The DNA sequence reads TGTGCCAGCCGGCTCGTAGCGGGGGGGGTCCACGAGCAGTACTTC.